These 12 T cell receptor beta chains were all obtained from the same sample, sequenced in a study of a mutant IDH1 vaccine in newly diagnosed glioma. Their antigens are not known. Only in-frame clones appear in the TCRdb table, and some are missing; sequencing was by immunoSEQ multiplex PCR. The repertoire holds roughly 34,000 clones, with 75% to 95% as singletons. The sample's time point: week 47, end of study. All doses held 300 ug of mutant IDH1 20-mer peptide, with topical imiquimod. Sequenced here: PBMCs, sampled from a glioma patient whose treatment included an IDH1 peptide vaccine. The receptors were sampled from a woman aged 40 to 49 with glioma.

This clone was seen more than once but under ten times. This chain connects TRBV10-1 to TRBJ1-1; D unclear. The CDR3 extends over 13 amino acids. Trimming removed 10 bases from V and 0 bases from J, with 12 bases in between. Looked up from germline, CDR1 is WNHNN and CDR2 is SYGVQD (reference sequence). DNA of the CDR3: TGCGCCACATCAGTGGGAGTGAACACTGAAGCTTTCTTT. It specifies CATSVGVNTEAFF.

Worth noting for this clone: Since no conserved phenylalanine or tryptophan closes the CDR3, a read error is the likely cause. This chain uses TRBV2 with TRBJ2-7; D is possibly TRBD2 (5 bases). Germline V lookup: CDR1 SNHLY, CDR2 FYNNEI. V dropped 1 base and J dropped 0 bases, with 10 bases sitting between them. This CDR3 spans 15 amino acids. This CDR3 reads CASSEGTGGSYEQYL. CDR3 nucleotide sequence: TGTGCCAGCAGTGAAGGGACCGGAGGCTCCTACGAGCAGTACCTC.

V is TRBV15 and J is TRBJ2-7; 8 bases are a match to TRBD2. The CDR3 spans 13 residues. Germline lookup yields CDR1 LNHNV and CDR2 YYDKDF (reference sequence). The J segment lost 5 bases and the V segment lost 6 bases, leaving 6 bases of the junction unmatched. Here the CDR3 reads CATSRGGRDEQYF. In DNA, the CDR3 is TGTGCCACCAGTCGGGGGGGTCGGGACGAGCAGTACTTC.

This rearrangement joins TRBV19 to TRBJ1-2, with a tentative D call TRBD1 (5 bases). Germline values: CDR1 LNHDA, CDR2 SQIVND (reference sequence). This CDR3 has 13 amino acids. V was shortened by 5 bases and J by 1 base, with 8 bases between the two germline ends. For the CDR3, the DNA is TGTGCCAGTAGTTGGGACGGTAACTATGGCTACACCTTC. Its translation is CASSWDGNYGYTF.

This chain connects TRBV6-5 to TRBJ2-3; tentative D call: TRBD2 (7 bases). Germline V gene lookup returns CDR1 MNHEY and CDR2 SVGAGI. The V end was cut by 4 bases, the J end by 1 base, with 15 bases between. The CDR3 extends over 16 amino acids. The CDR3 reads CASSSIRGAGTDTQYF. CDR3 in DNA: TGTGCCAGCAGTTCTATTCGGGGGGCCGGCACAGATACGCAGTATTTT.

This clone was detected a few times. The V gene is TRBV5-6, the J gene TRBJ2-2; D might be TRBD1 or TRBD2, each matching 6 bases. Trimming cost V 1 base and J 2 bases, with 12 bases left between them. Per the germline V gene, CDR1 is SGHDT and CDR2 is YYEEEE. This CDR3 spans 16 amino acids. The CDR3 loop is CASSLFGGQNTGELFF. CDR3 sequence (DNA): TGTGCCAGCAGCTTGTTCGGGGGACAAAACACCGGGGAGCTGTTTTTT.

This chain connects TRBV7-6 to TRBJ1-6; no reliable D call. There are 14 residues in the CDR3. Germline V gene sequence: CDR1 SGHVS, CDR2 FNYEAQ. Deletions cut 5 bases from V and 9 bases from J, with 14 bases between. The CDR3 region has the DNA TGTGCCAGCAGCAGTAGTATCCCGGGTTCACCCCTCCACTTT. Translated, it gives CASSSSIPGSPLHF.

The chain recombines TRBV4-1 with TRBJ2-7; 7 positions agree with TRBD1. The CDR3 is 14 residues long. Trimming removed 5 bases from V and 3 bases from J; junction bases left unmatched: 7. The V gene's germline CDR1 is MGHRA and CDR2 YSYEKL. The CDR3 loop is CASSSPGQRYEQYF. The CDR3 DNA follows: TGCGCCAGCAGCTCACCGGGACAGCGCTACGAGCAGTACTTC.

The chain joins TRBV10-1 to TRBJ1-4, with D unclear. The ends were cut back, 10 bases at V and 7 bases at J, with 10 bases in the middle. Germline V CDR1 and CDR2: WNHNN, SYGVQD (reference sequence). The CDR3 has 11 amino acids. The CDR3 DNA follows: TGCGCCACCAGACCAGGTGAAAAACTGTTTTTT. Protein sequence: CATRPGEKLFF.

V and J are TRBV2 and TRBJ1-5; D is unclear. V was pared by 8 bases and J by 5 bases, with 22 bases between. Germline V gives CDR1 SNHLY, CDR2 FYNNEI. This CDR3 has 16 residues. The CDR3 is CASGPLARPSDQPQHF. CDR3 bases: TGTGCCAGCGGCCCGTTGGCCCGGCCATCAGATCAGCCCCAGCATTTT.

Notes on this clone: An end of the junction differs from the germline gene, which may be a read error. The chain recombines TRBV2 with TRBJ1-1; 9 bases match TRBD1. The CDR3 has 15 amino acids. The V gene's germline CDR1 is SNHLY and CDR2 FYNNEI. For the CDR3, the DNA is TGTGCCAGCAGTGATGCCGGGACAGGGAACACTGAGGCTTTCTTT. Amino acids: CASSDAGTGNTEAFF. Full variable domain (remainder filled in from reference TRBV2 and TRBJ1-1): EPEVTQTPSHQVTQMGQEVILRCVPISNHLYFYWYRQILGQKVEFLVSFYNNEISEKSEIFDDQFSVERPDGSNFTLKIRSTKLEDSAMYFCASSDAGTGNTEAFFGQGTRLTVV.

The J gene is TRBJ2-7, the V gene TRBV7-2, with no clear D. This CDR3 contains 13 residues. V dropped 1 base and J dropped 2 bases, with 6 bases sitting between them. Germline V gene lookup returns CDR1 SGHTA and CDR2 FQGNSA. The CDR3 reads CASSLVDTYEQYF. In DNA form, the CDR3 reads TGTGCCAGCAGCTTAGTAGATACCTACGAGCAGTACTTC.